Following are 14 T cell receptor beta chains from one sample sequenced in a study of T cell responses to AZD1222 COVID-19 vaccine. Method: immunoSEQ multiplex PCR; TCRdb's copy keeps in-frame clones and lacks some. The sample contains approximately 100,000 clones, over 90% of which appear only once. The sample was peripheral blood, taken on day 0 of AZD1222 vaccination. These receptors originate from an adult in good health.

V is TRBV5-1 and J is TRBJ1-4, with D possibly being TRBD1 (6 bases). Looked up from germline, CDR1 is SGHRS and CDR2 is YFSETQ. The V gene lost 0 bases and the J gene lost 6 bases, with 12 bases spanning the gap. There are 15 residues in the CDR3. CDR3 nucleotides: TGCGCCAGCAGCTTGGTGGGCAGGGGTGATGAAAAACTGTTTTTT. Protein sequence: CASSLVGRGDEKLFF.

This chain connects TRBV21-1 to TRBJ2-1; the D segment call TRBD2 is taken from the table without a DNA check. TRBV21-1 is termed a pseudogene. The CDR3 contains 15 residues. The CDR3 spells CASMSGTSMVNEQFF. In DNA, the CDR3 is TGTGCCAGCATGTCCGGGACTAGCATGGTCAATGAGCAGTTCTTC.

The chain recombines TRBV2 with TRBJ2-5; D is possibly TRBD2 (6 bases). The CDR3 covers 14 residues. The V end lost 7 bases, the J end lost 4 bases, and 16 bases lay between the germline ends. The V gene's germline CDR1 is SNHLY and CDR2 FYNNEI. CDR3 amino acids: CASNSLARGETQYF. For the CDR3, the DNA is TGTGCCAGCAACTCACTAGCACGCGGAGAGACCCAGTACTTC. Using reference TRBV2 and TRBJ2-5 for the parts outside the CDR3, the full variable domain is EPEVTQTPSHQVTQMGQEVILRCVPISNHLYFYWYRQILGQKVEFLVSFYNNEISEKSEIFDDQFSVERPDGSNFTLKIRSTKLEDSAMYFCASNSLARGETQYFGPGTRLLVL.

The chain carries TRBV6-2 or TRBV6-3 and TRBJ1-4, with D uncertain. The CDR3 has 13 amino acids. V was pared by 5 bases and J by 4 bases, with 8 bases between. Germline loops: CDR1 MNHEY, CDR2 SVGEGT. This CDR3 reads CASSATGNEKLFF. As DNA, the CDR3 is TGTGCCAGCAGTGCCACCGGTAATGAAAAACTGTTTTTT.

The chain couples TRBV28 to TRBJ1-5; D unclear. The V and J ends lost 5 bases and 15 bases respectively, with 14 bases between them. The germline gives CDR1 MDHEN, CDR2 SYDVKM. This CDR3 region has 11 residues. This CDR3 reads CASSIRQRAHF. DNA for the CDR3: TGTGCCAGCAGTATTCGTCAGAGGGCGCATTTT.

V is TRBV25-1 and J is TRBJ2-5; unclear D gene. Germline V gene data show CDR1 as MGHDK and CDR2 as SYGVNS. The CDR3 length is 13 residues. The ends were cut back, 3 bases at V and 0 bases at J, with 5 bases in the middle. CDR3 loop: CASSDSNQETQYF. The DNA of the CDR3 is TGTGCCAGCAGTGACAGCAACCAAGAGACCCAGTACTTC.

J is TRBJ2-3 and V is TRBV5-8, with 12 bases matching TRBD2. The J segment lost 3 bases and the V segment lost 0 bases, leaving 8 bases of the junction unmatched. The germline V gene has CDR1 SGHTS and CDR2 YDEGEE. This CDR3 is 18 amino acids long. The CDR3 spells CASSLAKLAGGPTDTQYF. CDR3 bases: TGTGCCAGCAGCTTGGCCAAGCTAGCGGGAGGGCCGACAGATACGCAGTATTTT.

The rearrangement joins TRBV6-1 to TRBJ2-7; 12 bases map to TRBD1. The CDR3 has 15 residues. The ends lost 6 bases at V and 1 base at J; junction bases unmatched: 4. Per germline, CDR1 MNHNS and CDR2 SASEGT. CDR3 nucleotides: TGTGCCAGCAGGCCGGGACAGGGGGCTTCCTACGAGCAGTACTTC. This gives the protein CASRPGQGASYEQYF.

V is TRBV20-1 and J is TRBJ2-1, with D perhaps TRBD2 (5 bases). This CDR3 contains 13 residues. From germline, CDR1 is DFQATT and CDR2 SNEGSKA (reference sequence). Trimming cost V 3 bases and J 10 bases, with 16 bases left between them. CDR3 protein: CSASFDVATEQFF. In DNA, the CDR3 is TGCAGTGCTAGTTTTGACGTAGCGACAGAGCAGTTCTTC.

The chain joins TRBV5-1 to TRBJ2-1, with D perhaps given as TRBD1 or TRBD2 (5 bases each). This CDR3 spans 15 amino acids. Deletions cut 5 bases from V and 10 bases from J, with 22 bases between. Germline V gene lookup returns CDR1 SGHRS and CDR2 YFSETQ. The CDR3 nucleotides are TGCGCCAGCAGGAGGTTGGGGGTAGTTGAAGGGGAGCAGTTCTTC. Translation gives CASRRLGVVEGEQFF.

The J gene is TRBJ1-5, the V gene TRBV19; no clear D gene. CDR1 is LNHDA, CDR2 SQIVND, per germline (reference sequence). This CDR3 comprises 16 residues. V lost 0 bases to trimming and J lost 2 bases, with 11 bases between them. The CDR3 loop is CASSIDLWSRNQPQHF. Written as DNA, the CDR3 is TGTGCCAGTAGTATAGATCTCTGGTCGCGCAATCAGCCCCAGCATTTT.

The genes are TRBV6-1 and TRBJ1-2; 8 bases are a match to TRBD1. The J segment lost 5 bases and the V segment lost 6 bases, leaving 8 bases of the junction unmatched. Germline lookup yields CDR1 MNHNS and CDR2 SASEGT. CDR3 size: 14 residues. The CDR3 sequence is CASSQGQGAYGYTF. The DNA for the CDR3 is TGTGCCAGCAGCCAAGGGCAGGGGGCGTATGGCTACACCTTC.

The sample holds one count of this clone. The chain is built from TRBV7-9 and TRBJ2-5; tentative D call: TRBD2 (5 bases). This CDR3 has 14 residues. CDR1 and CDR2 (germline): SEHNR, FQNEAQ (reference sequence). Between the trimmed V and J ends, which lost 1 base and 5 bases, there was a span of 11 bases. The CDR3 reads CASSLGGILETQYF. As DNA, the CDR3 is TGTGCCAGCAGCTTAGGAGGGATTCTGGAGACCCAGTACTTC.

The chain carries TRBV19 and TRBJ2-7, with a weak D call TRBD1 (6 bases). With 8 bases removed from V and 7 bases from J, the gap between germline ends came to 15 bases. This CDR3 comprises 12 residues. Germline V gene sequence: CDR1 LNHDA, CDR2 SQIVND (reference sequence). CDR3 sequence: CASLGGLGEQYF. In nucleotides, the CDR3 is TGTGCCAGTCTTGGGGGCTTGGGGGAGCAGTACTTC.